What follows are 26 T cell receptor beta chains derived from one specimen sequenced in a study of T cells in Graves' hyperthyroidism and ophthalmopathy (dated by TCRdb to between 2018 and 2020). The library was produced with multiplex PCR. The instrument given in TCRdb is Illumina HiSeq 2000. The TCR beta CDR3 regions were amplified from RNA transcripts. For the first round of RT-PCR on the TCR CDR3, the HTBI primer set was used together with the Qiagen OneStep RT-PCR kit. In-frame beta chains were kept once TCRdb had trimmed the public reads at Q25 with fastp and called clones with MiXCR. All rows with the same CDR3 protein become a single entry with the most common DNA and genes. The sample profile shows some 600,000 distinct CDR3 sequences; 14% of them were found once. In total, the top ten clones hold 5.5% to 7.5% of the sample. The sequenced sample consisted of blood. The receptors shown here come from a woman aged 25 to 39 with Graves' hyperthyroidism that later progressed to Graves' ophthalmopathy.

The chain joins TRBV20-1 to TRBJ2-7; D is possibly TRBD2 (5 bases). V was pared by 0 bases and J by 2 bases, with 14 bases between. This CDR3 has 15 amino acids. Germline values: CDR1 DFQATT, CDR2 SNEGSKA (reference sequence). The CDR3 is CSARDQVATTYEQYF. The CDR3 DNA reads as TGCAGTGCTAGAGATCAGGTAGCGACGACCTACGAGCAGTACTTC.

The CDR3 is CASSLVGSETYNEQFF. The CDR3 DNA follows: TGTGCCAGCAGCTTAGTGGGCTCGGAGACCTACAATGAGCAGTTCTTC. The J gene is TRBJ2-1, the V gene TRBV7-9, with no clear D. V lost 1 base and J lost 2, with 12 bases in between. The CDR3 length is 16 residues. The germline V gene encodes CDR1 SEHNR and CDR2 FQNEAQ (reference sequence).

Comments on this clonotype: One junction end does not reproduce the germline sequence, and a read error may be involved. The chain carries TRBV7-9 and TRBJ2-7, with D possibly TRBD1 on 5 matching bases. The CDR3 loop spans 16 amino acids. Germline V gene sequence: CDR1 SEHNR, CDR2 FQNEAQ (reference sequence). CDR3 sequence (DNA): TGTGCCAGCAGCTCCAAGACAGAGGTGATACCCTACGAGGAGTACTTC. Residues: CASSSKTEVIPYEEYF.

The genes are TRBV3-1 and TRBJ2-1, with TRBD2 matching over 10 bases. Germline CDR1 is LGHDT and CDR2 is YNNKEL (reference sequence). CDR3 size: 15 residues. V trimming: 4 bases; J trimming: 8 bases; junction bases outside the gene matches: 8. As DNA, the CDR3 is TGTGCCAGCAGCCTTCAGCGGGAGGGCCTGGATGAGCAGTTCTTC. The encoded protein is CASSLQREGLDEQFF.

The J gene is TRBJ1-5, the V gene TRBV6-1, with a tentative D call TRBD1 (6 bases). This CDR3 is 14 amino acids long. Germline V gene lookup returns CDR1 MNHNS and CDR2 SASEGT. Trimming removed 6 bases at V and 2 bases at J, with 11 bases between. The CDR3 region has the DNA TGTGCCAGCAGCGCGAGACAGGGCAATCAGCCCCAGCATTTT. Translating gives CASSARQGNQPQHF.

The chain links TRBV7-9 to TRBJ1-2; no reliable D call. Between the trimmed V and J ends, which lost 1 base and 7 bases, there was a span of 16 bases. The CDR3 is 15 amino acids. Per the germline V gene, CDR1 is SEHNR and CDR2 is FQNEAQ (reference sequence). The CDR3 DNA reads TGTGCCAGCAGCTTAGTAGCCGGGAAATCCCCTGGCTACACCTTC. As protein: CASSLVAGKSPGYTF.

DNA for the CDR3: TGTGCCGTCGGCGGGGCGCTCTCTGGAAACACCATATATTTT. This codes for CAVGGALSGNTIYF. The chain combines TRBV19 with TRBJ1-3, with a weak D call TRBD1 (5 bases). Per germline, CDR1 LNHDA and CDR2 SQIVND (reference sequence). CDR3 length equals 14 residues. V lost 11 bases and J lost 0, with 14 bases in between.

The table lists this clonotype with many counts. V gene TRBV7-2 combines with J gene TRBJ1-2; D is undetermined. This CDR3 has 11 amino acids. The V end was cut by 6 bases, the J end by 3 bases, with 5 bases between. Per germline, CDR1 SGHTA and CDR2 FQGNSA. CDR3 loop: CASRRDYGYTF. In DNA, the CDR3 is TGTGCCAGCAGAAGGGACTATGGCTACACCTTC.

The gene calls are TRBV24-1 and TRBJ2-3, with 9 nucleotides matching TRBD1. The CDR3 extends over 15 amino acids. Trimming removed 9 bases from V and 4 bases from J; junction bases left unmatched: 10. Per the germline V gene, CDR1 is KGHDR and CDR2 is SFDVKD. This chain's CDR3 is CATRRSGQGPDTQYF. CDR3 bases: TGTGCCACCCGCCGATCGGGACAGGGACCAGATACGCAGTATTTT.

This clonotype was picked up many times. The chain links TRBV20-1 to TRBJ2-3; TRBD2 is a possible D gene (6 bases). Germline assignment: CDR1 DFQATT and CDR2 SNEGSKA (reference sequence). Trimming cost V 6 bases and J 5 bases, with 27 bases left between them. The CDR3 length is 17 residues. The CDR3 bases are TGCAGTGCACCAAGTGCTAGAGTCCCCACTAGCCGAGATACGCAGTATTTT. Its protein is CSAPSARVPTSRDTQYF.

The table lists this clonotype with a few counts. The genes are TRBV11-3 and TRBJ2-7; 8 bases are shared with TRBD1. Trimming cost V 1 base and J 2 bases; bases outside gene matches: 7. CDR1 and CDR2 (germline): SGHNT, YENEEA. The CDR3 has 16 amino acids. For the CDR3, the DNA is TGTGCCAGCAGCTTAGGGCGGGGACAGGCGCCCTACGAGCAGTACTTC. This encodes CASSLGRGQAPYEQYF. Supplemented by reference TRBV11-3 and TRBJ2-7, the full variable domain reads EAGVVQSPRYKIIEKKQPVAFWCNPISGHNTLYWYLQNLGQGPELLIRYENEEAVDDSQLPKDRFSAERLKGVDSTLKIQPAELGDSAVYLCASSLGRGQAPYEQYFGPGTRLTVT.

The sample holds many counts of this clonotype. The rearrangement links TRBV27 to TRBJ1-4; a weak D match, TRBD1 (5 bases). CDR3 length: 16 residues. Trimming pared 4 bases from V and 4 bases from J, leaving 16 bases between. The germline V gene encodes CDR1 MNHEY and CDR2 SMNVEV (reference sequence). The CDR3 protein is CASSSVGPQLNEKLFF. CDR3 sequence (DNA): TGTGCCAGCAGTTCTGTGGGGCCACAGCTTAATGAAAAACTGTTTTTT.

The sample holds many counts of this clonotype. This chain joins TRBV18 and TRBJ2-7, with a tentative D call TRBD1 (7 bases). Per the germline V gene, CDR1 is KGHSH and CDR2 is LQKENI. This CDR3 spans 15 amino acids. V was trimmed by 6 bases and J by 1 base, leaving 16 bases between them. CDR3 residues: CASSRDSQPSYEQYF. The DNA for the CDR3 is TGTGCCAGCTCGCGGGACAGTCAGCCTTCCTACGAGCAGTACTTC.

The table lists this clonotype with many counts. The J gene is TRBJ2-7, the V gene TRBV11-3; D perhaps matches TRBD1 (6 bases). The CDR3 consists of 15 residues. The ends were cut back, 5 bases at V and 3 bases at J, with 17 bases in the middle. CDR1 is SGHNT and CDR2 is YENEEA in the germline V gene. The chain's CDR3 is CASSLRDIGVYEQYF. Here the CDR3 DNA reads TGTGCCAGCAGCCTTCGGGACATAGGGGTCTACGAGCAGTACTTC.

The J gene is TRBJ2-1, the V gene TRBV7-6, with 9 nucleotides matching TRBD2. Trimming at V came to 3 bases and at J to 3 bases, leaving 3 bases not matched to a gene. CDR1 and CDR2 (germline): SGHVS, FNYEAQ. This CDR3 has 15 amino acids. The CDR3: CASSLTSGIYNEQFF. The CDR3 nucleotides read TGTGCCAGCAGCTTGACTAGCGGCATCTACAATGAGCAGTTCTTC.

This clonotype was detected ten times or more. The chain recombines TRBV2 with TRBJ2-1, with 7 positions matching TRBD2. The CDR3 extends over 13 amino acids. V was pared by 8 bases and J by 7 bases, with 8 bases of the junction left unmatched. Germline V gene data show CDR1 as SNHLY and CDR2 as FYNNEI. This CDR3 is CASRASGGNEQFF. The CDR3 bases are TGTGCCAGCCGGGCTAGCGGTGGGAATGAGCAGTTCTTC. Supplemented by reference TRBV2 and TRBJ2-1, the full variable domain reads EPEVTQTPSHQVTQMGQEVILRCVPISNHLYFYWYRQILGQKVEFLVSFYNNEISEKSEIFDDQFSVERPDGSNFTLKIRSTKLEDSAMYFCASRASGGNEQFFGPGTRLTVL.

CDR3 sequence: CASSQARGTSGKGGQFF. The CDR3 DNA reads TGTGCCAGCAGCCAGGCGCGTGGGACTAGCGGGAAAGGGGGGCAGTTCTTC. The chain has TRBV3-1 and TRBJ2-1; 13 bases are a match to TRBD2. V lost 3 bases, J lost 12 bases, and 14 bases stayed unmatched. Germline CDR1 reads LGHDT; CDR2 reads YNNKEL (reference sequence). The CDR3 loop spans 17 amino acids.

This clonotype was observed many times. The gene calls are TRBV15 and TRBJ1-1; 8 bases match TRBD1. The V gene's germline CDR1 is LNHNV and CDR2 YYDKDF (reference sequence). V lost 4 bases to trimming and J lost 8 bases; unmatched junction nucleotides: 6. The CDR3 is 13 amino acids. The CDR3 region is CATSIDRGEEAFF. The CDR3 DNA reads TGTGCCACCAGCATAGACAGGGGCGAAGAAGCTTTCTTT.

V is TRBV20-1 and J is TRBJ2-3; the match to TRBD1 covers 9 bases. Germline values: CDR1 DFQATT, CDR2 SNEGSKA (reference sequence). The CDR3 is made up of 16 amino acids. V lost 8 bases and J lost 2; bases outside the gene matches: 14. The CDR3 is CSSYWDREGVTDTQYF. CDR3 nucleotides: TGCAGTTCATACTGGGACAGGGAAGGGGTCACAGATACGCAGTATTTT.

This clonotype was seen a single time. The CDR3 here is CASSSPGLYNEQFF. Written as DNA, the CDR3 is TGTGCCAGCAGCAGCCCGGGCCTTTACAATGAGCAGTTCTTC. The genes are TRBV28 and TRBJ2-1; D is uncertain. Germline V gene lookup returns CDR1 MDHEN and CDR2 SYDVKM. V dropped 6 bases and J dropped 4 bases, with 13 bases sitting between them. This CDR3 is built from 14 residues.

In its sample, this clonotype was seen a few times. The chain recombines TRBV3-1 with TRBJ2-2; D gene ambiguous. This CDR3 has 15 residues. V was cut by 5 bases and J by 4 bases, with 14 bases left in between. Per the germline V gene, CDR1 is LGHDT and CDR2 is YNNKEL (reference sequence). The CDR3 bases are TGTGCCAGCAGCTCTAACGGCGCGACCACCGGGGAGCTGTTTTTT. Translated: CASSSNGATTGELFF.

There are many counts of this clonotype. The rearrangement joins TRBV2 to TRBJ2-7, with 14 bases that match TRBD2. The CDR3 is 16 residues long. V shed 7 bases, J shed 6 bases, and the junction held 11 bases outside the gene matches. Germline V gene data show CDR1 as SNHLY and CDR2 as FYNNEI. CDR3 residues: CASIDLTSGRAGEQYF. In nucleotides, the CDR3 is TGTGCCAGCATCGACCTGACTAGCGGGAGGGCCGGCGAGCAGTACTTC.

This clonotype was seen many times. The V gene is TRBV6-2 or TRBV6-3, the J gene TRBJ1-3, with D uncertain. The CDR3 has 12 amino acids. V was shortened by 4 bases and J by 3 bases, with 4 bases between the two germline ends. CDR1 is MNHEY, CDR2 SVGEGT, per germline. The CDR3 nucleotides are TGTGCCAGCAGTTCAGGTGGAAACACCATATATTTT. Translating gives CASSSGGNTIYF.

The V and J genes are TRBV3-1 and TRBJ1-4, with TRBD1 matching over 7 bases. From germline, CDR1 is LGHDT and CDR2 YNNKEL (reference sequence). V shed 4 bases, J shed 3 bases, and the junction held 5 bases outside the gene matches. This CDR3 contains 15 residues. The CDR3 is CASSPGTASNEKLFF. The DNA for the CDR3 is TGTGCCAGCAGCCCCGGGACAGCCTCTAATGAAAAACTGTTTTTT.

This clonotype came up many times. The chain is built from TRBV2 and TRBJ1-3; weak D call: TRBD1 (6 bases). Germline loops: CDR1 SNHLY, CDR2 FYNNEI. V lost 3 bases to trimming and J lost 4 bases, with 13 bases between them. This CDR3 has 15 amino acids. The CDR3 DNA follows: TGTGCCAGCAGTGATCCGGGACATGCCGGAAACACCATATATTTT. Encoded protein: CASSDPGHAGNTIYF.

This clonotype was counted at least ten times. The CDR3 DNA reads TGTGCCAGCAGTTACGGTTTGAGTGGAGGTGGCGAGACCCAGTACTTC. Protein: CASSYGLSGGGETQYF. The chain couples TRBV6-2 or TRBV6-3 to TRBJ2-5; D might be TRBD2 (5 bases). This CDR3 spans 16 amino acids. The germline CDR1 and CDR2 sequences are MNHEY and SVGEGT. Trimming took 2 bases from V and 5 from J, leaving 18 bases between them.